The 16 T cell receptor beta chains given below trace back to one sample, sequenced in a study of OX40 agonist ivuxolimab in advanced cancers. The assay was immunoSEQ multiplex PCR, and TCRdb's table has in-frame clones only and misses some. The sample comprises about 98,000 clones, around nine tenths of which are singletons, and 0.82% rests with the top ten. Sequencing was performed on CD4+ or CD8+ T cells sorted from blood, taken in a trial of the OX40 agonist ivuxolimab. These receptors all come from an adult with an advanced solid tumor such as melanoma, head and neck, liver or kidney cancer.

CDR3 bases: TGTGCCAGCAGTCTTCCGTCGGGCCTTGGGGCTGAAGCTTTCTTT. This sequence encodes CASSLPSGLGAEAFF. This chain connects TRBV28 to TRBJ1-1; D is uncertain. The CDR3 length is 15 residues. Germline V gives CDR1 MDHEN, CDR2 SYDVKM. V lost 5 bases, J lost 6 bases, and 19 bases lay in between.

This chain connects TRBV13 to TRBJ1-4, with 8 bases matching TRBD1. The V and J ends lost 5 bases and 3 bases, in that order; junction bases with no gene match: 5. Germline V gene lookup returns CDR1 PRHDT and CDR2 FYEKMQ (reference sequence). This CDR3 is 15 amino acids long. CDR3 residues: CASSSQGAANEKLFF. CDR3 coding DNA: TGTGCCAGCAGCAGTCAGGGGGCAGCTAATGAAAAACTGTTTTTT.

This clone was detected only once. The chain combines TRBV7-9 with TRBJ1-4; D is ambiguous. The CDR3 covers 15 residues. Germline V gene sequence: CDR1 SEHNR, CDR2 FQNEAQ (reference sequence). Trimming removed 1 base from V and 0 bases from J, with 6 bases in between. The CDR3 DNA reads TGTGCCAGCAGCTTAGACTTATCAACTAATGAAAAACTGTTTTTT. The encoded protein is CASSLDLSTNEKLFF.

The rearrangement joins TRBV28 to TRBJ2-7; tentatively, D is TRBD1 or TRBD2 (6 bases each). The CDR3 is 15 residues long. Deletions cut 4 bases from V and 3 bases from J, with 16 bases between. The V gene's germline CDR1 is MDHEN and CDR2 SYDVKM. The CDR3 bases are TGTGCCAGCAGTTCCGTCGCGGGACATTTCTACGAGCAGTACTTC. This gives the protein CASSSVAGHFYEQYF.

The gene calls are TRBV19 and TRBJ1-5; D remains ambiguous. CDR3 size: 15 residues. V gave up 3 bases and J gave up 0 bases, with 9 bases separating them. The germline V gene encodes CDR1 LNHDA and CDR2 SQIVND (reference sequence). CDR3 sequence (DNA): TGTGCCAGTAGTATGCAGTTTTATAGCAATCAGCCCCAGCATTTT. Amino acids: CASSMQFYSNQPQHF.

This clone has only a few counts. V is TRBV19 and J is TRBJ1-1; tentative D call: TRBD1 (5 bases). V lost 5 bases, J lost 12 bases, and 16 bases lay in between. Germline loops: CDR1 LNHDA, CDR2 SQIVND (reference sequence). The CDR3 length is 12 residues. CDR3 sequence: CASSPQGGLTFF. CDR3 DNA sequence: TGTGCCAGTAGTCCCCAGGGCGGTCTAACTTTCTTT.

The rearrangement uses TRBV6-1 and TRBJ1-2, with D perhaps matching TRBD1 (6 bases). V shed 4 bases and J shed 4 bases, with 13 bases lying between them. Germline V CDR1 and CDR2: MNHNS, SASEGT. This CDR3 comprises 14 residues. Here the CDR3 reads CASSVQQGGYGYTF. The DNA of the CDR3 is TGTGCCAGCAGTGTCCAACAGGGAGGCTATGGCTACACCTTC.

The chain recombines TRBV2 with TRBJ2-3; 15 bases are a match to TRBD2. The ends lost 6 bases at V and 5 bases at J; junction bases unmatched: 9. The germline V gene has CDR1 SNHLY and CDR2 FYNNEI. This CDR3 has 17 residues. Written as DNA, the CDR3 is TGTGCCAGCAGCTTCGGACTAGCGGGAGGGGTGGGAGATACGCAGTATTTT. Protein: CASSFGLAGGVGDTQYF.

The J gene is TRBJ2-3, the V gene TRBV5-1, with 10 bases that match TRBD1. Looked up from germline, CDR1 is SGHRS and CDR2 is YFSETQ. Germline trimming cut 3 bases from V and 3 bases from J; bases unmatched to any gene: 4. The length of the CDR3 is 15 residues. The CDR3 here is CASSSDRGVTDTQYF. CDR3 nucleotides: TGCGCCAGCAGCTCGGACAGGGGGGTGACAGATACGCAGTATTTT.

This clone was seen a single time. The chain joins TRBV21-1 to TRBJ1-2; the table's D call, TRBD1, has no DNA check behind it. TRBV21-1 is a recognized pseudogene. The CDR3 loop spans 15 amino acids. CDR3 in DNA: TGTGCCAGCAGCCACGGACAGGGGGTCCCCTATGGCTACACCTTC. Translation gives CASSHGQGVPYGYTF.

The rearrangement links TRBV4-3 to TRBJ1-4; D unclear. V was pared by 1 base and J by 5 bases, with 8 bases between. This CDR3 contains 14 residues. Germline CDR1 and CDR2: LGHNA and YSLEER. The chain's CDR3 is CASSQVGMNEKLFF. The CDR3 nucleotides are TGCGCCAGCAGCCAAGTCGGGATGAATGAAAAACTGTTTTTT.

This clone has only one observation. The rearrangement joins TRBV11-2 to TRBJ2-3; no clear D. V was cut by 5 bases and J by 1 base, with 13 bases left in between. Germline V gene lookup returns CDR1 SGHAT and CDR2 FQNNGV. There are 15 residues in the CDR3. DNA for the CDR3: TGTGCCAGCAGCCCAATGATGATTGGCACAGATACGCAGTATTTT. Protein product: CASSPMMIGTDTQYF. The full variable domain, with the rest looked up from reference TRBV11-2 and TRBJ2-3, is EAGVAQSPRYKIIEKRQSVAFWCNPISGHATLYWYQQILGQGPKLLIQFQNNGVVDDSQLPKDRFSAERLKGVDSTLKIQPAKLEDSAVYLCASSPMMIGTDTQYFGPGTRLTVL.

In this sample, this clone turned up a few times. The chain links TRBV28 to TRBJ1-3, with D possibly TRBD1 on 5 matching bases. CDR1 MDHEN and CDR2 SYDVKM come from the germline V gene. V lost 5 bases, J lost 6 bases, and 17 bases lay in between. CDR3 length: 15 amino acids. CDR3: CASSPRGPGSNTIYF. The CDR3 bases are TGTGCCAGCAGTCCCCGGGGCCCGGGGTCAAACACCATATATTTT.

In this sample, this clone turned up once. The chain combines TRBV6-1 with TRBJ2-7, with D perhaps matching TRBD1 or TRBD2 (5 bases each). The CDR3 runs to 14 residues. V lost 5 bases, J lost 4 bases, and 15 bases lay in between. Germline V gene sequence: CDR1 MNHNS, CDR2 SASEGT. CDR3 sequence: CASSFRDGEYEQYF. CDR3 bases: TGTGCCAGCAGTTTCAGGGACGGAGAATACGAGCAGTACTTC.

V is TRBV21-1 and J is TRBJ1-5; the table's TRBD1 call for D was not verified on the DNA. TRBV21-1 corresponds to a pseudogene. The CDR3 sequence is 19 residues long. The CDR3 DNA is TGTGCCAGCAGCAAAGCATCGCCAGACATGAAGGCTAGCAATCAGCCCCAGCATTTT. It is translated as CASSKASPDMKASNQPQHF.

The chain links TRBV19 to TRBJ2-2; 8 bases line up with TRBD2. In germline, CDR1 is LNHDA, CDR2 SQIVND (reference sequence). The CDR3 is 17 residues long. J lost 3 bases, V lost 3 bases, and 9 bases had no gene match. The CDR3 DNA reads TGTGCCAGTAGTATCGGGACTAGTTCGTTCGACACCGGGGAGCTGTTTTTT. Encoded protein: CASSIGTSSFDTGELFF.